This T cell receptor (beta chain) was identified in a study of OX40 agonist ivuxolimab in advanced cancers. Background for the entire study: Ivuxolimab, which targeted the costimulatory receptor OX40 (CD134), was an agonistic, fully human IgG2 monoclonal antibody. The dose-escalation cohort was roughly 87% male with a mean age of 60 years, ranging from roughly 23 to 90. Among the approximately 50 dose-escalation patients, some 20 had hepatocellular carcinoma, around 15 melanoma, 9 renal cell carcinoma and 9 head and neck cancer. Intravenous ivuxolimab was administered to patients every 2 weeks at six dose levels: 0.01, 0.1, 0.3, 1.5, 3 and 10 mg/kg. Partial responses occurred in three dose-escalation patients: two with cutaneous melanoma and one with hepatocellular carcinoma. Patients were allowed to have had prior anti-PD-1, anti-PD-L1 or anti-CTLA-4 therapy, and roughly 40% of the dose-escalation patients had previously received checkpoint inhibitors. The paper describes the monotherapy dose-escalation part (N ≈ 51 patients) of the phase I trial of ivuxolimab. Peripheral TCRbeta sequencing was intended to test whether TCR sequence diversity was altered and clonal T-cell expansion was caused by ivuxolimab. What the authors observed across the whole study: After ivuxolimab, expanded clones were on average more numerous among CD8+ T cells than among CD4+ T cells. Low levels of normalized T-cell clonal expansion were also seen in some nonresponding patients. The antigen specificity of the clonally expanded peripheral T cells was not determined. At doses of 0.1 to 3.0 mg/kg, clonal expansion of both CD4+ and CD8+ blood T cells was observed from baseline to week 6. Partial responders in the 0.1-3.0 mg/kg groups had among the lowest normalized peripheral clonal expansion, especially among CD8+ T cells.

Patients with a history of autoimmune disease or receiving systemic immunosuppression were excluded from the trial. Peripheral blood for TCR sequencing was collected from all dose cohorts at baseline, on cycle 4 day 1, and on cycle 7 day 1. Samples were obtained from an open-label, multicenter, first-in-human phase I dose-escalation trial of ivuxolimab. Adults with locally advanced or metastatic melanoma, renal cell, hepatocellular, or head and neck squamous cell carcinoma were enrolled in the trial. Before TCR sequencing, CD4+ and CD8+ T cells were separately sorted from peripheral blood. Genomic DNA was isolated from the sorted cells so that the TCRbeta CDR3 region could be sequenced. The immunoSEQ Assay was used to sequence the TCRbeta CDR3 regions. TCRdb took over this immuneACCESS table, retaining in-frame rearrangements with V and J assigned. Such tables are incomplete; in checked studies, under half of the missing clones stem from an unresolved V gene, and the remainder is unexplained. The sample profile shows 98,000 or so clones; around nine tenths of them were found once. Jointly, the top ten make up around 2.6% of the sample.

The CDR3 runs 12 residues from the cysteine to the phenylalanine. Only CDR3 DNA remains: 36 bases, in frame from the first base. Per the germline V gene, MNHNS is the CDR1 and SASEGT is the CDR2. Cut back by 6 bases and 2 bases, the V and J ends lie 6 bases apart. In regard to this clone: The antigen this receptor binds is unknown. No clone much larger than this one lies a single base away; base qualities are absent.

Sequences were derived from CD4+ or CD8+ T cells sorted from blood, sampled in a trial of the OX40 agonist ivuxolimab. In this chain, TRBV6-1 is recombined with TRBJ2-3; no D segment can be confidently identified. This clonotype was obtained from an adult with an advanced solid tumor such as melanoma, head and neck, liver or kidney cancer. DNA sequence: TGTGCCAGCAGACCTTCCACAGATACGCAGTATTTT. This translates into CASRPSTDTQYF.